Below are 19 T cell receptor beta chains sequenced from a single sample in a study of OX40 agonist ivuxolimab in advanced cancers. Sequencing used immunoSEQ multiplex PCR; TCRdb keeps in-frame clones, though not all of them. The sample records about 49,000 clones, about 86% being singletons. Sequences were derived from CD4+ or CD8+ T cells sorted from blood, sampled in a trial of the OX40 agonist ivuxolimab. The receptors originated from an adult with an advanced solid tumor such as melanoma, head and neck, liver or kidney cancer.

The chain links TRBV5-6 to TRBJ1-5; 8 bases agree with TRBD1. Germline CDR1 reads SGHDT; CDR2 reads YYEEEE. J gave up 6 bases and V 3 bases, and 5 bases lay outside the gene matches. The CDR3 sequence is 14 residues long. The CDR3 sequence: CASSYGTGSQPQHF. As DNA, the CDR3 is TGTGCCAGCAGCTATGGGACAGGATCTCAGCCCCAGCATTTT.

The CDR3 here is CASSIGSYNEQFF. The DNA for the CDR3 is TGTGCCAGTAGTATTGGGTCCTACAATGAGCAGTTCTTC. V usage is TRBV19 and J usage is TRBJ2-1; D unresolved. This CDR3 region has 13 residues. V was cut by 3 bases and J by 1 base, with 4 bases left in between. Germline V gene lookup returns CDR1 LNHDA and CDR2 SQIVND (reference sequence).

The chain carries TRBV7-2 and TRBJ2-5; 8 nucleotides align to TRBD1. Germline lookup yields CDR1 SGHTA and CDR2 FQGNSA. V was pared by 3 bases and J by 3 bases, with 9 bases of the junction left unmatched. This CDR3 spans 16 amino acids. Here the CDR3 reads CASSFGLAGGEETQYF. The CDR3 region has the DNA TGTGCCAGCAGCTTTGGATTGGCAGGGGGCGAAGAGACCCAGTACTTC.

This chain connects TRBV6-5 to TRBJ2-1; 10 bases are a match to TRBD2. Germline V gene sequence: CDR1 MNHEY, CDR2 SVGAGI. This CDR3 region has 16 residues. The trim removed 4 bases at V and 10 bases at J, leaving 13 bases unmatched. The CDR3 DNA follows: TGTGCCAGCAGTTTGAGCCTAGCGGGGGTGCTGGAAGAGCAGTTCTTC. This gives the protein CASSLSLAGVLEEQFF.

This rearrangement joins TRBV4-3 to TRBJ2-5; 8 positions match TRBD1. Germline V CDR1 and CDR2: LGHNA, YSLEER. The CDR3 length is 16 residues. J lost 5 bases, V lost 2 bases, and 10 bases had no gene match. The CDR3, as DNA: TGCGCCAGCAGCCAATACGGACAGGGTTCAGGGGAGACCCAGTACTTC. Its protein product is CASSQYGQGSGETQYF.

J is TRBJ2-5 and V is TRBV27; D remains ambiguous. Germline assignment: CDR1 MNHEY and CDR2 SMNVEV (reference sequence). The CDR3 has 14 amino acids. V was pared by 4 bases and J by 4 bases, with 13 bases between. Written as DNA, the CDR3 is TGTGCCAGCAGTTCCCTCGAGGCCTCAGAGACCCAGTACTTC. It specifies CASSSLEASETQYF.

The chain links TRBV6-1 to TRBJ2-2; 8 nucleotides align to TRBD1. CDR1 and CDR2 from the germline V gene are MNHNS and SASEGT. V lost 4 bases, J lost 4 bases, and 5 bases stayed unmatched. The length of the CDR3 is 15 residues. In DNA form, the CDR3 reads TGTGCCAGCAGTGTTTGGACAGGGTTCACCGGGGAGCTGTTTTTT. It yields the protein CASSVWTGFTGELFF.

As DNA, the CDR3 is TGTGCCAGCAGTGTGACCGGGACTCACGTCGAGCAGTACTTC. This gives the protein CASSVTGTHVEQYF. The chain links TRBV27 to TRBJ2-7; D perhaps matches TRBD2 (6 bases). CDR1 MNHEY and CDR2 SMNVEV come from the germline V gene (reference sequence). The CDR3 is 14 amino acids. The germline V and J ends were trimmed by 5 bases and 6 bases, with 17 bases remaining between them.

The chain carries TRBV28 and TRBJ1-3, with unresolved D. The CDR3 length is 14 residues. Trimming removed 3 bases from V and 1 base from J, with 7 bases in between. Germline CDR1 reads MDHEN; CDR2 reads SYDVKM. The CDR3 nucleotides are TGTGCCAGCAGTTTCCCACAATCTGGAAACACCATATATTTT. Its protein is CASSFPQSGNTIYF.

The count of this clone is one. V and J are TRBV7-6 and TRBJ2-7; 9 bases agree with TRBD2. The V and J ends lost 6 bases and 7 bases, in that order; junction bases with no gene match: 10. Per germline, CDR1 SGHVS and CDR2 FNYEAQ. This CDR3 contains 14 residues. CDR3 loop: CASSKGLASGEQYF. CDR3 nucleotides: TGTGCCAGCAGTAAGGGACTAGCTTCCGGGGAGCAGTACTTC.

The chain carries TRBV2 and TRBJ2-1, with 9 bases identical to TRBD2. Germline V gene sequence: CDR1 SNHLY, CDR2 FYNNEI. CDR3 size: 15 residues. With 6 bases clipped from V and 6 bases from J, the junction kept 9 bases outside the gene matches. CDR3 in DNA: TGTGCCAGCAGAGACTTAGCGGGAGTTTCCAATGAGCAGTTCTTC. This translates into CASRDLAGVSNEQFF.

In its sample, this clone was seen once. The chain has TRBV4-3 and TRBJ2-7; tentative D call: TRBD2 (5 bases). Per the germline V gene, CDR1 is LGHNA and CDR2 is YSLEER. Trimming took 0 bases from V and 0 from J, leaving 12 bases between them. This CDR3 contains 16 residues. This CDR3 is CASSQDERESSYEQYF. The CDR3 region has the DNA TGCGCCAGCAGCCAAGATGAGAGGGAGAGCTCCTACGAGCAGTACTTC.

V gene TRBV6-5 combines with J gene TRBJ2-5; D is perhaps TRBD2 (5 bases). TRBJ2-7 explains the end of the DNA better; the J call may be wrong. Germline V gene lookup returns CDR1 MNHEY and CDR2 SVGAGI. The CDR3 contains 14 residues. The CDR3 protein is CASSYGERTYEQYF. CDR3 DNA sequence: TGTGCCAGCAGTTACGGGGAGAGGACCTACGAGCAGTACTTC.

This chain links TRBV28 with TRBJ2-7, with 10 bases matching TRBD1. The V gene end was trimmed by 3 bases and the J gene end by 4 bases; junction bases not matched to a gene: 3. The germline V gene has CDR1 MDHEN and CDR2 SYDVKM. The CDR3 is 14 amino acids. This chain's CDR3 is CASSLTGGLYEQYF. The CDR3 DNA sequence: TGTGCCAGCAGTTTGACAGGGGGCTTGTACGAGCAGTACTTC.

The chain recombines TRBV28 with TRBJ1-4; a possible D gene is TRBD1 (5 bases). V lost 2 bases, J lost 10 bases, and 11 bases lay in between. Germline-derived CDR1 and CDR2 are MDHEN and SYDVKM. The CDR3 contains 13 residues. Written as DNA, the CDR3 is TGTGCCAGCAGTTTACTTGGGGACCGAAAACTGTTTTTT. It is translated as CASSLLGDRKLFF.

The chain is built from TRBV5-1 and TRBJ2-3, with TRBD1 as a possible D gene (6 bases). The CDR3 is 14 residues long. Looked up from germline, CDR1 is SGHRS and CDR2 is YFSETQ. V was trimmed by 5 bases and J by 2 bases, leaving 12 bases between them. The CDR3 DNA reads TGCGCCAGCAGTTATACAGGGCCCACAGATACGCAGTATTTT. Residues: CASSYTGPTDTQYF.

This sequence joins TRBV19 and TRBJ1-6; D is unresolved. From germline, CDR1 is LNHDA and CDR2 SQIVND (reference sequence). The CDR3 is 13 residues long. Trimming removed 1 base from V and 10 bases from J, with 8 bases in between. The CDR3 loop reads CASSIARESPLHF. CDR3 DNA: TGTGCCAGTAGTATAGCACGGGAATCACCCCTCCACTTT. The full variable domain, with the rest looked up from reference TRBV19 and TRBJ1-6, is DGGITQSPKYLFRKEGQNVTLSCEQNLNHDAMYWYRQDPGQGLRLIYYSQIVNDFQKGDIAEGYSVSREKKESFPLTVTSAQKNPTAFYLCASSIARESPLHFGNGTRLTVT.

The V and J genes are TRBV11-2 and TRBJ2-1; 11 positions agree with TRBD2. This CDR3 is 15 amino acids long. The germline gives CDR1 SGHAT, CDR2 FQNNGV. V gave up 1 base and J gave up 8 bases; unmatched junction bases: 4. The CDR3 loop is CASSLVVAGGDEQFF. The CDR3 DNA reads as TGTGCCAGCAGCTTAGTGGTAGCGGGAGGGGATGAGCAGTTCTTC.

This chain joins TRBV28 and TRBJ1-1, with D hard to call. CDR1 and CDR2 from the germline V gene are MDHEN and SYDVKM. V was shortened by 2 bases and J by 0 bases, with 7 bases between the two germline ends. This CDR3 is 14 amino acids long. The CDR3, as DNA: TGTGCCAGCAGTTTACATCCGGTGAACACTGAAGCTTTCTTT. Translating gives CASSLHPVNTEAFF. Looking up the rest from reference TRBV28 and TRBJ1-1 gives the full variable domain: DVKVTQSSRYLVKRTGEKVFLECVQDMDHENMFWYRQDPGLGLRLIYFSYDVKMKEKGDIPEGYSVSREKKERFSLILESASTNQTSMYLCASSLHPVNTEAFFGQGTRLTVV.